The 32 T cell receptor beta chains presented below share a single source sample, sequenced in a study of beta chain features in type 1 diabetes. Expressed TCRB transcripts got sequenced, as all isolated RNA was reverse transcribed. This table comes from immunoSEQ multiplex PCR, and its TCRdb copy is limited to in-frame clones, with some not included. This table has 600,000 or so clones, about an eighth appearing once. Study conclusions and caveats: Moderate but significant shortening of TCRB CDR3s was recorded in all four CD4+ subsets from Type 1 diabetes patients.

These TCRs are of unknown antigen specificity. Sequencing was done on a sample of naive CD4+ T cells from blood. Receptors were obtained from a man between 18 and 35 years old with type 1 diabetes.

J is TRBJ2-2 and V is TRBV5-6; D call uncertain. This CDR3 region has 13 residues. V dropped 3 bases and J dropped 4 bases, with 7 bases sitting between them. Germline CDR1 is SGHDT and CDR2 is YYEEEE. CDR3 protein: CASSSDVTGELFF. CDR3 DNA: TGTGCCAGCAGCTCTGACGTCACCGGGGAGCTGTTTTTT.

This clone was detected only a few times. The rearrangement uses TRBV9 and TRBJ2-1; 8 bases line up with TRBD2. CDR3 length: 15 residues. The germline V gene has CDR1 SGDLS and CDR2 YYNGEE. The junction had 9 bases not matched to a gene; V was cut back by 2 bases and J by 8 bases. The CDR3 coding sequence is TGTGCCAGCAGCGTCTCGGGCGGGAGGTGGGATGAGCAGTTCTTC. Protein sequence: CASSVSGGRWDEQFF.

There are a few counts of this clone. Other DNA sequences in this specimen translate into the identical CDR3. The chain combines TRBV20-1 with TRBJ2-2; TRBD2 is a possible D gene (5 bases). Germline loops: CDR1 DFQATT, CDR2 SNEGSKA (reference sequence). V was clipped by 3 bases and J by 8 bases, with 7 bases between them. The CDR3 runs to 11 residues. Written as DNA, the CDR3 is TGCAGTGCTAGCAGGAGGGGGGAGCTGTTTTTT. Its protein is CSASRRGELFF.

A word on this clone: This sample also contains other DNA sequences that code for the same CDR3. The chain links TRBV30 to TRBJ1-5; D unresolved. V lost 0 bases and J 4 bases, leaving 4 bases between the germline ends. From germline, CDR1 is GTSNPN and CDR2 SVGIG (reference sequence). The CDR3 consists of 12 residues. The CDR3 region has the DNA TGTGCCTGGAGTGTCGGGAATCAGCCCCAGCATTTT. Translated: CAWSVGNQPQHF.

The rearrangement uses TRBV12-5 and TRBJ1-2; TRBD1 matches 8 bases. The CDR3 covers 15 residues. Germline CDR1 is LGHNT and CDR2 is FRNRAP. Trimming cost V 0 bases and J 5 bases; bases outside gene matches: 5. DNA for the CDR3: TGTGCTAGTGGTTTGGTACCAGGGACAGGTTATGGCTACACCTTC. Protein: CASGLVPGTGYGYTF.

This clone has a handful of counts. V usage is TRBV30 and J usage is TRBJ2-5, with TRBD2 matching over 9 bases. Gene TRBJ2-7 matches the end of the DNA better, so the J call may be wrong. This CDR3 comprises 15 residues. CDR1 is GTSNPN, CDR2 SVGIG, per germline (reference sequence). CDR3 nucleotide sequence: TGTGCCTGGAACCCGGCGGGAGGGGGGTCCTACGAGCAGTACTTC. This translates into CAWNPAGGGSYEQYF.

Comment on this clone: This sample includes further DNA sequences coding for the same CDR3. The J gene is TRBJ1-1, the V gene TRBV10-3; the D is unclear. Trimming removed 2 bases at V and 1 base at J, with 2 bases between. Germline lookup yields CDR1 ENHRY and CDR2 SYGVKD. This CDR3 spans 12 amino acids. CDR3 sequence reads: CAISEGNTEAFF. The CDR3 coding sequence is TGTGCCATCAGTGAGGGGAACACTGAAGCTTTCTTT.

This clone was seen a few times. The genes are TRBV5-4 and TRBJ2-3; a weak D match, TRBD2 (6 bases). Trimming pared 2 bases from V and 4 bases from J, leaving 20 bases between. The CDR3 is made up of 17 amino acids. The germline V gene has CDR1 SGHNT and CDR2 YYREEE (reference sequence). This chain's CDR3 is CASSLRWGVGGADTQYF. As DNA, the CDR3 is TGTGCCAGCAGCTTAAGGTGGGGGGTCGGAGGTGCAGATACGCAGTATTTT.

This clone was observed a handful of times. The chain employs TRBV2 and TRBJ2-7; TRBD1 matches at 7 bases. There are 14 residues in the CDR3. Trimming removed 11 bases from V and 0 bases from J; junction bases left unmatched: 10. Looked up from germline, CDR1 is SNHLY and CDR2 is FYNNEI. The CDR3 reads CAVQGGSSSYEQYF. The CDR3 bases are TGTGCCGTCCAAGGGGGCTCAAGCTCCTACGAGCAGTACTTC. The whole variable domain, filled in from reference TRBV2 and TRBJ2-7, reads EPEVTQTPSHQVTQMGQEVILRCVPISNHLYFYWYRQILGQKVEFLVSFYNNEISEKSEIFDDQFSVERPDGSNFTLKIRSTKLEDSAMYFCAVQGGSSSYEQYFGPGTRLTVT.

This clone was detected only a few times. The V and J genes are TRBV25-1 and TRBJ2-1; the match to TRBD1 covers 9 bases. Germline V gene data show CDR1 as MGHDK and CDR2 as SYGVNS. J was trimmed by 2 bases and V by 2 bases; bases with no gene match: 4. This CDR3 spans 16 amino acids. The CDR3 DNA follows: TGTGCCAGCAGTGAACCAAGGACAGGGGCCTACAATGAGCAGTTCTTC. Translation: CASSEPRTGAYNEQFF.

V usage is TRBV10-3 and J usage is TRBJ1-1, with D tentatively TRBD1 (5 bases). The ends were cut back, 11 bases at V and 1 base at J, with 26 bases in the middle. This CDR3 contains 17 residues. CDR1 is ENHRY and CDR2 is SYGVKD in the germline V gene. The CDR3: CALLAPGTGRRNTEAFF. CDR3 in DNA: TGTGCCCTCCTGGCCCCAGGGACGGGGAGGAGGAACACTGAAGCTTTCTTT.

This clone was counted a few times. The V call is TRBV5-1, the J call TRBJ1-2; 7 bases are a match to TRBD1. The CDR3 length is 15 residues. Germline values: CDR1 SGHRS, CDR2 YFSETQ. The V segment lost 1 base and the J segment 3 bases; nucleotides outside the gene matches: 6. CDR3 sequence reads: CASSLTFGTDYGYTF. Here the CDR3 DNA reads TGCGCCAGCAGCTTGACCTTTGGGACAGACTATGGCTACACCTTC.

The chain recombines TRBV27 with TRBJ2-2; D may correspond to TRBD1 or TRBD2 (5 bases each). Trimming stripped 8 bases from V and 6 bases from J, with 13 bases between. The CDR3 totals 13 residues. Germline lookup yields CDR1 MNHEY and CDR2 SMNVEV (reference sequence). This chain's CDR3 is CASRSGRPGELFF. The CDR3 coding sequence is TGTGCCAGCCGTTCGGGGCGTCCCGGGGAGCTGTTTTTT.

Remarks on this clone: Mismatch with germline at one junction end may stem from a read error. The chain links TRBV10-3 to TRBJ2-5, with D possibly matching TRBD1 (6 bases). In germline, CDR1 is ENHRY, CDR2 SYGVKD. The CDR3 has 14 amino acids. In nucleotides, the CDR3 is TGTGCCAGCAGTTACTCGCAGGGGCAAGAGACCCAGTACTTC. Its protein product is CASSYSQGQETQYF.

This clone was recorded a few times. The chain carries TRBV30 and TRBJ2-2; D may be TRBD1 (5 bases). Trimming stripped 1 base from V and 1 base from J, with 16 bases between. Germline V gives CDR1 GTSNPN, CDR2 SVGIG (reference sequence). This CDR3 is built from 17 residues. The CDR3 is CAWSGGPVSKNTGELFF. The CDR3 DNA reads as TGTGCCTGGAGTGGGGGCCCCGTATCAAAGAACACCGGGGAGCTGTTTTTT.

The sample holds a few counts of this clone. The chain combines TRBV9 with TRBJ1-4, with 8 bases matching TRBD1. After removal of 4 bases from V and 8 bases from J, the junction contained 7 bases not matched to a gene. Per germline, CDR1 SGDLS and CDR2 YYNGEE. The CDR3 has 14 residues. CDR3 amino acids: CASSPDRGGEKLFF. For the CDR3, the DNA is TGTGCCAGCAGCCCCGACAGGGGAGGAGAAAAACTGTTTTTT.

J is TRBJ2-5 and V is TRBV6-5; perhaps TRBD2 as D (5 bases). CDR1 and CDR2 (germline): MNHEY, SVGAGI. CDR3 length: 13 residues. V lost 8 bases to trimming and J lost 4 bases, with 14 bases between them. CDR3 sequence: CASSPRARETQYF. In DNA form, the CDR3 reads TGTGCCAGCTCGCCGCGGGCCCGAGAGACCCAGTACTTC.

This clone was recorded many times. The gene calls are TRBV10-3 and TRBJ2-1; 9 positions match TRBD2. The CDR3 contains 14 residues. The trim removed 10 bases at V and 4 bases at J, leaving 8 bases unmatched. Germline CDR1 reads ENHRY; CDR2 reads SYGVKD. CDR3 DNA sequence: TGTGCCACCCTTAGCGGGAGTGGATACAATGAGCAGTTCTTC. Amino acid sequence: CATLSGSGYNEQFF.

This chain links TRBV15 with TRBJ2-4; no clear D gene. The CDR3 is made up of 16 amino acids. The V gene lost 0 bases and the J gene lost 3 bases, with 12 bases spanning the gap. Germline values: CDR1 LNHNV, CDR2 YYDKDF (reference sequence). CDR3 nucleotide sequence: TGTGCCACCAGCAGAGATTTGGCCAGAGACAAAAACATTCAGTACTTC. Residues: CATSRDLARDKNIQYF. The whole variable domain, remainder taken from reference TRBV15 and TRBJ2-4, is DAMVIQNPRYQVTQFGKPVTLSCSQTLNHNVMYWYQQKSSQAPKLLFHYYDKDFNNEADTPDNFQSRRPNTSFCFLDIRSPGLGDTAMYLCATSRDLARDKNIQYFGAGTRLSVL.

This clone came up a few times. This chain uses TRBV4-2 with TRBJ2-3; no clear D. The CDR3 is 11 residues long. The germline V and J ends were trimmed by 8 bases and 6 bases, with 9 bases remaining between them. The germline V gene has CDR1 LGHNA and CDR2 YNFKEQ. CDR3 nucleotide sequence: TGTGCCAGCGGCGTGGGCGATACGCAGTATTTT. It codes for CASGVGDTQYF.

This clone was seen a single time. The CDR3 here is CASGPTTDTQYF. The CDR3 bases are TGTGCCAGCGGTCCTACCACAGATACGCAGTATTTT. The J gene is TRBJ2-3, the V gene TRBV11-2; D is ambiguous. V was pared by 8 bases and J by 2 bases, with 8 bases between. CDR1 is SGHAT and CDR2 is FQNNGV in the germline V gene. This CDR3 region has 12 residues.

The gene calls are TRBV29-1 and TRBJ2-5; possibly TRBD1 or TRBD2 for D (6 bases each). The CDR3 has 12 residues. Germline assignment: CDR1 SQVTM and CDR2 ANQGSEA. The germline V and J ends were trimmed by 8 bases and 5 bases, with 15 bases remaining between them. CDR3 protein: CSLYRGDETQYF. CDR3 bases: TGCAGCCTGTATAGGGGGGATGAGACCCAGTACTTC.

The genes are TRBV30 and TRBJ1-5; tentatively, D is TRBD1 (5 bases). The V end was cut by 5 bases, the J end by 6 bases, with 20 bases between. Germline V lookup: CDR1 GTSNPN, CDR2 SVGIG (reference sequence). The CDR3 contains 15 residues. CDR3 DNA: TGTGCCTGGCAACCCCTGGGGGGTGTTGGTCAGCCCCAGCATTTT. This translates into CAWQPLGGVGQPQHF.

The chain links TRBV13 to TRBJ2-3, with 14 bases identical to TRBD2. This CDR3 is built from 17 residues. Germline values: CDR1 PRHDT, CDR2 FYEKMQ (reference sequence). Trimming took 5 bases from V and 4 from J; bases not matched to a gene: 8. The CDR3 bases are TGTGCCAGCAGCCCGGGACTAGCGGGAGTGTCGCCAGATACGCAGTATTTT. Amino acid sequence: CASSPGLAGVSPDTQYF. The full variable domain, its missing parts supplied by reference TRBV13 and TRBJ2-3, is AAGVIQSPRHLIKEKRETATLKCYPIPRHDTVYWYQQGPGQDPQFLISFYEKMQSDKGSIPDRFSAQQFSDYHSELNMSSLELGDSALYFCASSPGLAGVSPDTQYFGPGTRLTVL.

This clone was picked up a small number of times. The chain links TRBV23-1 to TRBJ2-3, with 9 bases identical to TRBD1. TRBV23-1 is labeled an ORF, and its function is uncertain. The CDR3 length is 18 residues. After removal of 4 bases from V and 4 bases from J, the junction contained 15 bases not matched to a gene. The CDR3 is CASSLIRDRAFGSDTQYF. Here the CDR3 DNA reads TGCGCCAGCAGTCTAATCCGGGACAGGGCCTTCGGGTCAGATACGCAGTATTTT.

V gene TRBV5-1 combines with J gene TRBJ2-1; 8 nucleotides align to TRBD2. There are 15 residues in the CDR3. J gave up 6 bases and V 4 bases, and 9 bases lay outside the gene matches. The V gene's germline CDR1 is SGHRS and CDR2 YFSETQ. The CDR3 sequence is CASSRDGAGGNEQFF. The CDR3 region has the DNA TGCGCCAGCAGCCGGGACGGCGCGGGAGGCAATGAGCAGTTCTTC.

The CDR3 reads CASSQDPGTDEKLFF. The CDR3 bases are TGCGCCAGCAGCCAAGATCCTGGGACTGATGAAAAACTGTTTTTT. The rearrangement joins TRBV4-3 to TRBJ1-4, with D possibly being TRBD1 (5 bases). The CDR3 sequence is 15 residues long. Germline V gene data show CDR1 as LGHNA and CDR2 as YSLEER. V was shortened by 0 bases and J by 6 bases, with 11 bases between the two germline ends.

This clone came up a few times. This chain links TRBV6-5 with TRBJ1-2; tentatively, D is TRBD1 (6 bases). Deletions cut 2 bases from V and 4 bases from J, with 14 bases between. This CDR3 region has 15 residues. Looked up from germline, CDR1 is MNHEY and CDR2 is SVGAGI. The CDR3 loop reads CASSYVHRDTYGYTF. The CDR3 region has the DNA TGTGCCAGCAGTTACGTACACCGGGACACCTATGGCTACACCTTC.

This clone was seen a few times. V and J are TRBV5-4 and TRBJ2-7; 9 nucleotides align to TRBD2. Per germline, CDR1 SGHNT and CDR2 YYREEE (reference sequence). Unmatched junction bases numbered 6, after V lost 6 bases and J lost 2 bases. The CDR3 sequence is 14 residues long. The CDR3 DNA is TGTGCCAGCACCCCGACTAGCGGAACCTACGAGCAGTACTTC. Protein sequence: CASTPTSGTYEQYF.

The CDR3 DNA follows: TGCGCCAGCAGCCAAGATTGGGACGCCGGCTATGGCTACACCTTC. This encodes CASSQDWDAGYGYTF. The chain couples TRBV4-3 to TRBJ1-2, with TRBD1 as a possible D gene (5 bases). Germline loops: CDR1 LGHNA, CDR2 YSLEER. Trimming removed 0 bases from V and 4 bases from J, with 12 bases in between. This CDR3 has 15 residues.

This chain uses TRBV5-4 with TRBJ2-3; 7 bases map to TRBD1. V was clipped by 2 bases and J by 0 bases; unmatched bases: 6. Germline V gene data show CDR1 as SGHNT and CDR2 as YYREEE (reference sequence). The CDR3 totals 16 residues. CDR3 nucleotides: TGTGCCAGCAGCTTTAAACAGGGGTACAGCACAGATACGCAGTATTTT. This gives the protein CASSFKQGYSTDTQYF.

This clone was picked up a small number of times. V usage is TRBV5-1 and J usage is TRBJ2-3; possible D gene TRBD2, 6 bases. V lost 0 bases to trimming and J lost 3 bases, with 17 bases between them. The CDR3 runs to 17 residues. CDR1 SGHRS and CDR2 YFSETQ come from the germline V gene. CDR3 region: CASSLALRGDGTDTQYF. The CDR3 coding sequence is TGCGCCAGCAGCTTGGCCCTGCGGGGCGACGGGACAGATACGCAGTATTTT.